This T cell receptor (beta chain) originates from a study of T-cell memory formation after mild COVID-19. In the study overall: Clusters were largely donor specific. Study-wide results and caveats: Contracting clones from day 15 to 85 showed balanced CD4/CD8; later expanders favored CD4+. Shrinking CD4+ clones were chiefly CM and EM; CD8+ ones were chiefly EMRA.

Details on this clonotype: The target antigen is unknown.

5'RACE with constant-segment primers yielded barcoded, UMI-tagged TCR alpha and TCR beta cDNA libraries. TCRdb re-analysed the 5' RACE reads in MiXCR, keeping a single row per CDR3 protein. The sample has around 36,000 distinct CDR3 sequences, 9.5% to 12% seen once; the top ten hold 25% to 30%. V was pared by 5 bases and J by 6 bases, with 10 bases of the junction left unmatched. The CDR3 has 14 amino acids. Germline V gene lookup returns CDR1 SGHRS and CDR2 YFSETQ. Sequenced: PBMCs or a T cell subset sorted from them (not recorded which). The receptor's source is a man younger than 35 who had mild COVID-19 (a few samples of this study predate the infection). Cell type and time point are not known. The chain uses TRBV5-1 and TRBJ1-1; 7 bases match TRBD1. As DNA, the CDR3 is TGCGCCAGCAGACCGGGACAGTGGTGGGCTGAAGCTTTCTTT. Translating it yields CASRPGQWWAEAFF.